The rows below give T cell receptor beta chains drawn from one sample of a study of shared clonotypes between healthy human individuals. This table comes from immunoSEQ multiplex PCR, and its TCRdb copy is limited to in-frame clones, with some not included. The sample records under 850,000 clones, roughly 72% being singletons. Sequencing used memory CD4+ T cells sorted from blood. These TCRs come from a woman between 25 and 40 years old in good health. Each CDR3 is given with its conserved first and last residue. Fields, in order: clone size, V gene, J gene, D gene, CDR3 DNA, CDR3 protein. A D gene is named only where the DNA matches it firmly. Clone size is given for some rows only: seen once, a few or many times, or a class if the clone is expanded.

abundance: NA; v_gene: TRBV9; j_gene: TRBJ1-2; d_gene: NA; CDR3nt: TGTGCCAGCAGCGGAGGGGGGGAAAACTATGGCTACACCTTC; CDR3aa: CASSGGGENYGYTF
abundance: NA; v_gene: TRBV7-6; j_gene: TRBJ2-3; d_gene: TRBD2; CDR3nt: TGTGCCAGCAGCCGCAGGGTAGCGGGAGCAGATACGCAGTATTTT; CDR3aa: CASSRRVAGADTQYF
abundance: NA; v_gene: TRBV4-1; j_gene: TRBJ1-1; d_gene: NA; CDR3nt: TGCGCCAGCAGCCAACCAGGGTGGGGCACTGAAGCTTTCTTT; CDR3aa: CASSQPGWGTEAFF
abundance: NA; v_gene: TRBV28; j_gene: TRBJ2-1; d_gene: NA; CDR3nt: TGTGCCAGCAGCTCAGGGACCGACTACTACAATGAGCAGTTCTTC; CDR3aa: CASSSGTDYYNEQFF
abundance: NA; v_gene: TRBV5-4; j_gene: TRBJ1-2; d_gene: TRBD1; CDR3nt: TGTGCCAGCAGCTTGGCATCCGGACAGGGAGTAAGAGGCTACACCTTC; CDR3aa: CASSLASGQGVRGYTF
abundance: once; v_gene: TRBV5-1; j_gene: TRBJ2-7; d_gene: TRBD1; CDR3nt: TGCGCCAGCAGCGCTGCAGGGGGAGCCTACGAGCAGTACTTC; CDR3aa: CASSAAGGAYEQYF
abundance: NA; v_gene: TRBV7-2; j_gene: TRBJ1-2; d_gene: NA; CDR3nt: TGTGCCAGCACTCTACAGAACCCATATAACTATGGCTACACCTTC; CDR3aa: CASTLQNPYNYGYTF
abundance: once; v_gene: TRBV4-1; j_gene: TRBJ2-4; d_gene: NA; CDR3nt: TGCGCCAGCAGCCATGTGGGTATTTCCCTAGCCAAAAACATTCAGTACTTC; CDR3aa: CASSHVGISLAKNIQYF
abundance: few; v_gene: TRBV28; j_gene: TRBJ1-5; d_gene: NA; CDR3nt: TGTGCCAGCAGTAAAGGTGGGGGGGCGTCGGAACAGCCCCAGCATTTT; CDR3aa: CASSKGGGASEQPQHF
abundance: NA; v_gene: TRBV6-1; j_gene: TRBJ2-1; d_gene: TRBD2; CDR3nt: TGTGCCAGCAGTGCTCTAAGGGCGGGCCAGCGGGGCAATGAGCAGTTCTTC; CDR3aa: CASSALRAGQRGNEQFF
abundance: NA; v_gene: TRBV4-1; j_gene: TRBJ2-1; d_gene: TRBD2; CDR3nt: TGCGCCAGCAGCCAAGGCCCCTCGGTCTCGGGGGGGAATGAGCAGTTCTTC; CDR3aa: CASSQGPSVSGGNEQFF
abundance: few; v_gene: TRBV6-5; j_gene: TRBJ1-1; d_gene: NA; CDR3nt: TGTGCCAGCAAACGGGAGAACAGGCCGAACACTGAAGCTTTCTTT; CDR3aa: CASKRENRPNTEAFF
abundance: NA; v_gene: TRBV5-6; j_gene: TRBJ2-1; d_gene: TRBD2; CDR3nt: TGTGCCAGCGAACTAGCGGGAGGGCCGTATGAGCAGTTCTTC; CDR3aa: CASELAGGPYEQFF
abundance: NA; v_gene: TRBV10-3; j_gene: TRBJ2-1; d_gene: TRBD2; CDR3nt: TGTGCCATCAGTGAGTATAGCGGGGGCTCCTACAATGAGCAGTTCTTC; CDR3aa: CAISEYSGGSYNEQFF
abundance: few; v_gene: TRBV30; j_gene: TRBJ1-4; d_gene: NA; CDR3nt: TGTGCCTGGAGTACGGGGGGTAAACTGTTTTTT; CDR3aa: CAWSTGGKLFF
abundance: NA; v_gene: TRBV4-1; j_gene: TRBJ1-5; d_gene: TRBD1; CDR3nt: TGCGCCAGCAGCCAACCCGACAGGGTTGGTCAGCCCCAGCATTTT; CDR3aa: CASSQPDRVGQPQHF
abundance: NA; v_gene: TRBV11-2; j_gene: TRBJ2-7; d_gene: TRBD2; CDR3nt: TGTGCCAGCAGCCCCCAGTGGGGGGGAGTGGACGAGCAGTACTTC; CDR3aa: CASSPQWGGVDEQYF
abundance: NA; v_gene: TRBV5-4; j_gene: TRBJ1-3; d_gene: TRBD1; CDR3nt: TGTGCCAGCAGCTACGCAGGGGGGTCTGCCGGAAACACCATATATTTT; CDR3aa: CASSYAGGSAGNTIYF
abundance: NA; v_gene: TRBV7-9; j_gene: TRBJ2-2; d_gene: TRBD1; CDR3nt: TGTGCCAGCAGCCCTGGACAGGGTTCGAACACCGGGGAGCTGTTTTTT; CDR3aa: CASSPGQGSNTGELFF
abundance: NA; v_gene: TRBV2; j_gene: TRBJ2-7; d_gene: NA; CDR3nt: TGTGCCAGCAGCGGGGACTTCTACGAGCAGTACTTC; CDR3aa: CASSGDFYEQYF
abundance: NA; v_gene: TRBV5-1; j_gene: TRBJ2-4; d_gene: TRBD2; CDR3nt: TGCGCCAGCAGCCCCGGGACTACCCTAGCCAAAAACATTCAGTACTTC; CDR3aa: CASSPGTTLAKNIQYF
abundance: NA; v_gene: TRBV6-4; j_gene: TRBJ2-6; d_gene: TRBD1; CDR3nt: TGTGCCAGCAGTCGACAGGGAACTGGGGCCAACGTCCTGACTTTC; CDR3aa: CASSRQGTGANVLTF